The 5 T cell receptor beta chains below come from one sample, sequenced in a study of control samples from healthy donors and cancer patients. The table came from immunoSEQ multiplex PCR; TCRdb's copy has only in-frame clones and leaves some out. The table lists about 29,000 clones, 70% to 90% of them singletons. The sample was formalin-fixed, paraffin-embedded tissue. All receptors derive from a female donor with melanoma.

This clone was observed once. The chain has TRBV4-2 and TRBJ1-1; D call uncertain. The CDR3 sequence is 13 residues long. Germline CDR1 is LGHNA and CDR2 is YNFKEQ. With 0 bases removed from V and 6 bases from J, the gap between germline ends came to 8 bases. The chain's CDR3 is CASSQEVVAEAFF. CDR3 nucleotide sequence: TGTGCCAGCAGCCAAGAGGTAGTTGCTGAAGCTTTCTTT.

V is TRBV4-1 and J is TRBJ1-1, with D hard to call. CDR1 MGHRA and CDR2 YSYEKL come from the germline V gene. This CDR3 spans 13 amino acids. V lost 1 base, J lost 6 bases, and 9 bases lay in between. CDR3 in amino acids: CASSQVGSSEAFF. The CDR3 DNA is TGCGCCAGCAGCCAAGTGGGTAGTTCTGAAGCTTTCTTT.

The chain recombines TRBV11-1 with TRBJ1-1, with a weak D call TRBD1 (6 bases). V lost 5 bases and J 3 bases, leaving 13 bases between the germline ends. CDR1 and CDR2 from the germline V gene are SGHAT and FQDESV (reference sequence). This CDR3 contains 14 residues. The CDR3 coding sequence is TGTGCCAGCAGCCCCGTAAGGGGGTACACTGAAGCTTTCTTT. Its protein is CASSPVRGYTEAFF.

The CDR3 DNA reads as TGTGCCAGCAGCCACCCTTTCAGGGGAACCGGGGAGCTGTTTTTT. Amino acids: CASSHPFRGTGELFF. V gene TRBV3-1 (or the pseudogene TRBV3-2) combines with J gene TRBJ2-2; TRBD1 is a possible D gene (6 bases). V shed 3 bases and J shed 5 bases, with 13 bases lying between them. The CDR3 runs to 15 residues. In germline, CDR1 is LGHDT, CDR2 YNNKEL (reference sequence).

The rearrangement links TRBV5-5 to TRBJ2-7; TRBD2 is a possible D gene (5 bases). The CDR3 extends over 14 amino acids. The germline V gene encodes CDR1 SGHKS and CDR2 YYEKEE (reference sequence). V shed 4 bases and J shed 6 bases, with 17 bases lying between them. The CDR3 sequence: CASSEGQLRGEQYF. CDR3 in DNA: TGTGCCAGCAGCGAGGGCCAGCTTCGGGGCGAGCAGTACTTC.